Below, 25 T cell receptor beta chains from the same sample are listed, as sequenced in a study of blood T cell repertoires in COVID-19. Assay: immunoSEQ multiplex PCR; the TCRdb copy retains only in-frame clones and omits some. The table records around 460,000 clones, 85% to 90% of them present only once. The source material was peripheral blood. All receptors derive from a young man with COVID-19, enrolled during active disease.

J is TRBJ2-5 and V is TRBV7-2; TRBD2 agrees at 10 bases. With 2 bases clipped from V and 5 bases from J, the junction kept 2 bases outside the gene matches. This CDR3 has 14 amino acids. Germline V gene lookup returns CDR1 SGHTA and CDR2 FQGNSA. CDR3 DNA: TGTGCCAGCAGCTTACTAGCGGGGGCCGAGACCCAGTACTTC. Encoded protein: CASSLLAGAETQYF.

V and J are TRBV28 and TRBJ1-1; TRBD1 matches at 9 bases. The length of the CDR3 is 16 residues. The V gene end was trimmed by 6 bases and the J gene end by 1 base; junction bases not matched to a gene: 9. Germline CDR1 reads MDHEN; CDR2 reads SYDVKM. CDR3 nucleotides: TGTGCCAGCAGCCCAAGGGGACAGGGAAAGAACACTGAAGCTTTCTTT. Protein product: CASSPRGQGKNTEAFF.

The CDR3 sequence is CAIPQGRLGNTIYF. Here the CDR3 DNA reads TGTGCCATTCCACAGGGGAGGTTAGGAAACACCATATATTTT. This sequence joins TRBV6-5 and TRBJ1-3; TRBD1 matches at 7 bases. J lost 4 bases, V lost 10 bases, and 10 bases had no gene match. The length of the CDR3 is 14 residues. The germline V gene encodes CDR1 MNHEY and CDR2 SVGAGI.

This chain connects TRBV18 to TRBJ1-3; a possible D gene is TRBD1 (5 bases). CDR1 KGHSH and CDR2 LQKENI come from the germline V gene. V lost 3 bases and J lost 0, with 9 bases in between. The CDR3 extends over 15 amino acids. The CDR3 reads CASSPDNHSGNTIYF. CDR3 DNA sequence: TGTGCCAGCTCACCGGACAACCACTCTGGAAACACCATATATTTT.

This clone has a single count. CDR3 amino acids: CASSLGASGYEQYF. CDR3 nucleotide sequence: TGTGCCAGCAGCTTAGGAGCTAGCGGCTACGAGCAGTACTTC. The rearrangement joins TRBV13 to TRBJ2-7, with 7 bases that match TRBD2. The V gene end was trimmed by 0 bases and the J gene end by 3 bases; junction bases not matched to a gene: 2. Looked up from germline, CDR1 is PRHDT and CDR2 is FYEKMQ (reference sequence). CDR3 size: 14 residues.

The gene calls are TRBV18 and TRBJ2-1; TRBD2 matches 10 bases. The J segment lost 6 bases and the V segment lost 4 bases, leaving 6 bases of the junction unmatched. The CDR3 contains 15 residues. The germline gives CDR1 KGHSH, CDR2 LQKENI. In DNA form, the CDR3 reads TGTGCCAGCTCACAGCTAGCGGGAGAGCTCAATGAGCAGTTCTTC. Translation gives CASSQLAGELNEQFF.

The genes are TRBV6-5 and TRBJ2-4; D remains ambiguous. Germline loops: CDR1 MNHEY, CDR2 SVGAGI. V was pared by 3 bases and J by 0 bases, with 9 bases between. This CDR3 is built from 15 residues. CDR3 amino acids: CASSYNSLAKNIQYF. The CDR3 coding sequence is TGTGCCAGCAGTTATAACAGTTTAGCCAAAAACATTCAGTACTTC.

The chain links TRBV7-9 to TRBJ2-5; tentatively, D is TRBD1 (5 bases). The CDR3 sequence is 16 residues long. V lost 0 bases and J lost 5, with 16 bases in between. Germline CDR1 is SEHNR and CDR2 is FQNEAQ (reference sequence). The CDR3 coding sequence is TGTGCCAGCAGCTTAGCGGGGCCCAAGGGGTCGGAGACCCAGTACTTC. Its translation is CASSLAGPKGSETQYF.

The chain combines TRBV5-1 with TRBJ2-7; possibly TRBD1 for D (5 bases). Trimming took 7 bases from V and 7 from J, leaving 24 bases between them. This CDR3 has 15 amino acids. Germline CDR1 SGHRS, CDR2 YFSETQ. The CDR3 is CASAPIAWGPGEQYF. In DNA, the CDR3 is TGCGCCAGCGCCCCTATCGCCTGGGGCCCAGGGGAGCAGTACTTC.

The CDR3 region is CASSPGGRYEQYF. CDR3 bases: TGTGCCAGCAGCCCCGGGGGGCGTTACGAGCAGTACTTC. The chain joins TRBV2 to TRBJ2-7; D is possibly TRBD2 (7 bases). The V end lost 6 bases, the J end lost 4 bases, and 13 bases lay between the germline ends. The CDR3 has 13 amino acids. Germline V gene lookup returns CDR1 SNHLY and CDR2 FYNNEI.

V and J are TRBV4-1 and TRBJ2-7; tentatively, D is TRBD2 (6 bases). The germline CDR1 and CDR2 sequences are MGHRA and YSYEKL. The CDR3 extends over 14 amino acids. The V end lost 4 bases, the J end lost 5 bases, and 15 bases lay between the germline ends. The CDR3 sequence: CASSPGGTGDEQYF. The CDR3 DNA is TGCGCCAGCAGCCCCGGGGGTACGGGTGACGAGCAGTACTTC.

V gene TRBV19 combines with J gene TRBJ2-1; 7 positions agree with TRBD1. The CDR3 spans 16 residues. In germline, CDR1 is LNHDA, CDR2 SQIVND (reference sequence). The V segment lost 5 bases and the J segment 5 bases; nucleotides outside the gene matches: 12. The CDR3, as DNA: TGTGCCAGTAGTTCTGGGACAGTTACTTTGAACAATGAGCAGTTCTTC. Translation gives CASSSGTVTLNNEQFF.

The J gene is TRBJ2-2, the V gene TRBV18; 7 bases are a match to TRBD1. There are 15 residues in the CDR3. The germline V gene encodes CDR1 KGHSH and CDR2 LQKENI. The J segment lost 5 bases and the V segment lost 3 bases, leaving 6 bases of the junction unmatched. The CDR3 coding sequence is TGTGCCAGCTCACCTTCGACAGGGTCAACCGGGGAGCTGTTTTTT. Translated: CASSPSTGSTGELFF.

This clone was picked up a small number of times. The rearrangement joins TRBV7-8 to TRBJ1-5; the D gene is possibly TRBD1 (5 bases). This CDR3 is built from 15 residues. V lost 5 bases to trimming and J lost 7 bases, with 18 bases between them. Germline V gene sequence: CDR1 SGHVS, CDR2 FQNEAQ. In DNA form, the CDR3 reads TGTGCCAGCAGCCTCGATGGGGGGTTCGGACAGCCCCAGCATTTT. Translation: CASSLDGGFGQPQHF.

The chain's CDR3 is CASTSGQGETQYF. The CDR3 nucleotides are TGTGCCAGCACCTCGGGACAGGGTGAGACCCAGTACTTC. This rearrangement joins TRBV11-3 to TRBJ2-5; 9 nucleotides align to TRBD1. This CDR3 contains 13 residues. Germline CDR1 SGHNT, CDR2 YENEEA. V lost 7 bases to trimming and J lost 5 bases; unmatched junction nucleotides: 5.

The chain is built from TRBV7-9 and TRBJ2-7; 7 bases align to TRBD2. CDR3 length: 13 residues. With V trimmed by 8 bases and J by 4 bases, 8 bases remained unmatched. Per germline, CDR1 SEHNR and CDR2 FQNEAQ (reference sequence). The CDR3 coding sequence is TGTGCCAGCGGTCCGACTAGCAGATACGAGCAGTACTTC. Amino acid sequence: CASGPTSRYEQYF.

The rearrangement links TRBV6-5 to TRBJ2-5, with 9 bases fitting TRBD1. V gave up 6 bases and J gave up 2 bases; unmatched junction bases: 4. Germline values: CDR1 MNHEY, CDR2 SVGAGI. The CDR3 has 14 amino acids. CDR3 coding DNA: TGTGCCAGCAGCGAGACAGGGGGACAAGAGACCCAGTACTTC. It codes for CASSETGGQETQYF.

V and J are TRBV5-8 and TRBJ2-7; D might be TRBD1 (6 bases). Germline V gives CDR1 SGHTS, CDR2 YDEGEE. V dropped 0 bases and J dropped 5 bases, with 12 bases sitting between them. The length of the CDR3 is 14 residues. This CDR3 is CASSLDRVTHEQYF. In DNA, the CDR3 is TGTGCCAGCAGCTTGGACAGGGTTACCCACGAGCAGTACTTC.

A remark on this clone: The same CDR3 is also encoded by other DNA sequences in this sample. CDR3 nucleotide sequence: TGTGCCAGCAGTGACAGGGTCACTGAAGCTTTCTTT. Amino acids: CASSDRVTEAFF. The rearrangement uses TRBV6-1 and TRBJ1-1; weak D call: TRBD1 (5 bases). The CDR3 contains 12 residues. Germline lookup yields CDR1 MNHNS and CDR2 SASEGT. With 3 bases removed from V and 4 bases from J, the gap between germline ends came to 6 bases.

Of note for this clone: Other DNA sequences from this sample encode an identical CDR3 as well. The chain carries TRBV3-1 (or the pseudogene TRBV3-2) and TRBJ2-7; possible D gene TRBD2, 6 bases. Per germline, CDR1 LGHDT and CDR2 YNNKEL (reference sequence). Trimming shortened V by 1 base and J by 4 bases, and 8 bases separated the two germline ends. The CDR3 is 13 residues long. The CDR3 sequence is CASSQVGGYEQYF. For the CDR3, the DNA is TGTGCCAGCAGCCAAGTCGGGGGTTACGAGCAGTACTTC.

The chain links TRBV10-2 to TRBJ2-3, with 13 bases matching TRBD2. The germline CDR1 and CDR2 sequences are WSHSY and SAAADI. The CDR3 consists of 17 residues. Unmatched junction bases numbered 6, after V lost 4 bases and J lost 2 bases. The CDR3 DNA reads as TGCGCCAGCAGTGGGCAGGGACTAGCGGGGATCACAGATACGCAGTATTTT. Amino acid sequence: CASSGQGLAGITDTQYF.

J is TRBJ1-3 and V is TRBV30; TRBD1 aligns across 7 bases. Losses at the gene ends were 2 bases for V and 4 bases for J; bases not matched to a gene: 5. The CDR3 is made up of 14 amino acids. Germline CDR1 and CDR2: GTSNPN and SVGIG (reference sequence). The CDR3 loop is CAWSTGVSGNTIYF. CDR3 coding DNA: TGTGCCTGGAGTACAGGGGTCTCAGGAAACACCATATATTTT.

The chain recombines TRBV6-1 with TRBJ2-7, with D uncertain. The CDR3 contains 14 residues. The germline V gene has CDR1 MNHNS and CDR2 SASEGT. The V end lost 2 bases, the J end lost 6 bases, and 14 bases lay between the germline ends. In DNA, the CDR3 is TGTGCCAGCAGTGAACAGGTGGTTTTAATCGAGCAGTACTTC. Residues: CASSEQVVLIEQYF.

The V and J genes are TRBV3-1 (or the pseudogene TRBV3-2) and TRBJ2-1, with D possibly matching TRBD2 (6 bases). Between the trimmed V and J ends, which lost 5 bases and 7 bases, there was a span of 12 bases. This CDR3 comprises 13 residues. Germline V gives CDR1 LGHDT, CDR2 YNNKEL (reference sequence). Here the CDR3 DNA reads TGTGCCAGCAGCTCGGGGGATTTAAATGAGCAGTTCTTC. This sequence encodes CASSSGDLNEQFF.

The chain combines TRBV15 with TRBJ2-5; 10 positions agree with TRBD2. The junction had 9 bases not matched to a gene; V was cut back by 3 bases and J by 5 bases. The germline gives CDR1 LNHNV, CDR2 YYDKDF (reference sequence). The CDR3 length is 16 residues. This chain's CDR3 is CATSSNSGGPGETQYF. CDR3 coding DNA: TGTGCCACCAGCAGCAATAGCGGGGGGCCCGGGGAGACCCAGTACTTC.